The T cell receptor beta chain under discussion was sequenced for a study of T cell repertoires in cytomegalovirus infection. V lost 1 base and J 4 bases, leaving 11 bases between the germline ends. Germline CDR1 and CDR2: SGHAT and FQNNGV. This CDR3 is built from 15 residues. MiXCR, applied by TCRdb to the reads, yields one record per CDR3 protein. In the table there are some 440,000 distinct CDR3 sequences, 25% to 40% of which are singletons. The sequenced sample was PBMCs. The receptor comes from a human donor in good health (CMV status not recorded). Some clones in this sample may be carry-over from other donors' samples. This rearrangement joins TRBV11-2 to TRBJ1-3; TRBD1 might be the D (5 bases). This CDR3 is CASSLARASGNTIYF. DNA of the CDR3: TGTGCCAGCAGCTTAGCCAGGGCGTCAGGAAACACCATATATTTT.